The present T cell receptor beta chain was sequenced within a study of OX40 agonist ivuxolimab in advanced cancers. For context, the study as a whole: Ivuxolimab was an agonistic, fully human IgG2 monoclonal antibody directed against OX40 (CD134), a costimulatory receptor. Intravenous ivuxolimab was administered to patients every 2 weeks at six dose levels: 0.01, 0.1, 0.3, 1.5, 3 and 10 mg/kg. Of the approximately 54 patients in dose escalation, approximately 20 had hepatocellular carcinoma, about 15 had melanoma, 9 had renal cell carcinoma and 9 had head and neck cancer. A male proportion of nearly 85% and a mean age of 60 years, ranging from about 23 to 90, were recorded for the dose-escalation cohort. Patients were allowed to have had prior anti-PD-1, anti-PD-L1 or anti-CTLA-4 therapy, and 40% of the dose-escalation patients had previously received checkpoint inhibitors. Partial responses occurred in three dose-escalation patients, of whom one had hepatocellular carcinoma and two had cutaneous melanoma. The purpose of peripheral TCRbeta sequencing was to test whether ivuxolimab changed TCR sequence diversity and led to clonal T-cell expansion. The paper covers the monotherapy dose-escalation part of the phase I ivuxolimab trial, which included N ≈ 57 patients. Overall results and qualifications from the work: Antigen specificity was not determined for the clonally expanded peripheral T cells. In the 0.1-3.0 mg/kg groups, partial responders were among the patients with the lowest normalized peripheral clonal expansion, particularly in CD8+ T cells. At doses of 0.1 to 3.0 mg/kg, clonal expansion of both CD4+ and CD8+ blood T cells was observed from baseline to week 6. Low levels of normalized T-cell clonal expansion were also seen in some patients who did not respond. After ivuxolimab, CD8+ T cells had more expanded clones than CD4+ T cells on average.

Patients with a history of autoimmune disease or receiving systemic immunosuppression were excluded from the trial. Peripheral blood for TCR sequencing was drawn from every dose cohort at baseline, at cycle 4 day 1 and at cycle 7 day 1. The samples were taken from a phase I, first-in-human, multicenter, open-label dose-escalation trial of ivuxolimab. Adults with locally advanced or metastatic melanoma, renal cell, hepatocellular, or head and neck squamous cell carcinoma were enrolled in the trial. Before TCR sequencing, CD4+ and CD8+ T cells were separately sorted from peripheral blood. A word on this clone: The clone's antigen remains unknown. Base qualities are not at hand, and no much larger clone is one base apart.

To sequence the TCRbeta CDR3 region, genomic DNA was isolated from the sorted cells. The immunoSEQ Assay was used for sequencing of TCRbeta CDR3 regions. Held by TCRdb, this immuneACCESS table contains in-frame sequences only and omits some clones. Under half of the omission traces to an unresolved V gene where checked; the cause of the rest is unknown. The sample contains roughly 56,000 clones, 80% to 90% of them found a single time. 0.88% of the sample goes to the ten largest clones. Sequenced here: CD4+ or CD8+ T cells sorted from blood, sampled in a trial of the OX40 agonist ivuxolimab. This clonotype was obtained from an adult with an advanced solid tumor such as melanoma, head and neck, liver or kidney cancer.

The CDR3 amino acid sequence is: CASRNRVRGFYEQYF. The DNA sequence is TGTGCCAGCAGGAATAGAGTCCGCGGCTTCTACGAGCAGTACTTC. This chain is built from TRBV6-1 and TRBJ2-7; no D gene call is confident. The germline V gene gives CDR1 as MNHNS and CDR2 as SASEGT. Measured from the cysteine to the phenylalanine, the CDR3 is 15 residues long. The sequence is cut down to CDR3 DNA, 45 bases in frame from base 1. V and J lose 6 bases and 3 bases, and a span of 18 bases separates them.